What follows describes a single TCR beta chain. This may be a read error: a much more frequent sequence differs by one nucleotide. These data belong to a study of T cell repertoires in cytomegalovirus infection. TCRdb redid the calling of the reads with MiXCR, one entry per CDR3 protein. The repertoire includes around 740,000 distinct CDR3 sequences, 35% of them detected once, and 2.5% to 3% sits in the top ten. This CDR3 region has 17 residues. Germline CDR1 reads SGHTA; CDR2 reads FQGNSA. Sequencing was done on a sample of PBMCs. The rearrangement joins TRBV7-2 to TRBJ2-1; 10 nucleotides align to TRBD2. The TCR originated in a human donor in good health (CMV status not recorded). Some clones in this sample may be carry-over from other donors' samples. CDR3 region: CASSLVASGSNYKEQFF. The CDR3 nucleotides are TGTGCCAGCAGCTTAGTCGCTAGCGGGAGTAACTACAAGGAGCAGTTCTTC.